A selection of T cell receptor beta chains follows, all from one sample in a study of CD8 T cells in ankylosing spondylitis. TCRdb redid the calling of the 5' RACE reads with MiXCR, one entry per CDR3 protein. Of 200,000 to 300,000 distinct CDR3 sequences listed, about 10% are singletons. The sequenced material came from blood, either unsorted or a sorted T cell fraction (not recorded which). The receptors here all came from a male donor with ankylosing spondylitis or in good health (not recorded which). Each CDR3 is given with its conserved first and last residue. A D gene is named only where the DNA matches it firmly. Clone size is given for some rows only: seen once, a few or many times, or a class if the clone is expanded.

TRBV21-1	TRBJ2-7	.	many	CASSRDRSYEQYF	TGTGCCAGCAGTCGGGACAGATCCTACGAGCAGTACTTC
TRBV6-1	TRBJ1-3	.	many	CATVPGTSGNTIYF	TGTGCCACCGTTCCCGGGACAAGTGGAAACACCATATATTTT
TRBV12-3/TRBV12-4	TRBJ2-7	TRBD1	many	CASGGTGGEEQYF	TGTGCCAGCGGAGGGACAGGGGGAGAGGAGCAGTACTTC
TRBV5-1	TRBJ2-4	TRBD2	many	CASSLGEGAKNIQYF	TGCGCCAGCAGTTTAGGGGAGGGAGCCAAAAACATTCAGTACTTC
TRBV29-1	TRBJ2-1	TRBD2	.	CSVPNPSGSLQFF	TGCAGCGTTCCCAACCCTAGCGGGAGCTTGCAGTTCTTC
TRBV3-1	TRBJ1-6	TRBD1	many	CASSQGSGTGGSPLHF	TGTGCCAGCAGCCAAGGGTCCGGGACAGGAGGGTCACCCCTCCACTTT
TRBV20-1	TRBJ2-3	TRBD2	many	CSAAGTSVDTQYF	TGCAGTGCCGCCGGGACTAGCGTCGATACGCAGTATTTT
TRBV12-3/TRBV12-4	TRBJ2-2	.	many	CASILTGVNTGELFF	TGTGCCAGCATTCTCACAGGCGTAAACACCGGGGAGCTGTTTTTT
TRBV5-1	TRBJ2-2	.	many	CASSLERGTGELFF	TGCGCCAGCAGCTTGGAACGGGGCACCGGGGAGCTGTTTTTT
TRBV20-1	TRBJ1-2	.	many	CSASRAAYGYTF	TGCAGTGCTTCCAGGGCAGCCTATGGCTACACCTTC